Following are 10 T cell receptor beta chains from one sample sequenced in a study of CD8 T cells in Susac syndrome. Reverse transcription of roughly 0.5 to 1 ug RNA was performed with random hexamers. TCRdb re-called the immunoSEQ multiplex PCR reads through MiXCR, storing one row per CDR3 protein. The top ten clones hold approximately 0.49% of a sample with under 95,000 distinct CDR3 sequences, around 93% of them seen once. The sequencing input was CD8+ T cells from PBMCs. These receptors originate from a human donor with Susac syndrome.

The chain is built from TRBV20-1 and TRBJ2-1, with TRBD2 identical over 7 bases. The J segment lost 3 bases and the V segment lost 6 bases, leaving 11 bases of the junction unmatched. The CDR3 runs 15 residues. The germline gives CDR1 DFQATT, CDR2 SNEGSKA (reference sequence). CDR3 sequence: CSAGEGREYYNEQFF. DNA of the CDR3: TGCAGTGCGGGTGAGGGGCGGGAGTACTACAATGAGCAGTTCTTC.

The rearrangement uses TRBV7-3 and TRBJ2-7; 9 bases line up with TRBD1. The CDR3 length is 15 residues. The J segment lost 4 bases and the V segment lost 0 bases, leaving 4 bases of the junction unmatched. The germline V gene has CDR1 SGHTA and CDR2 FQGTGA. As DNA, the CDR3 is TGTGCCAGCAGCTTAACTGGGACAGGGACTTACGAGCAGTACTTC. This sequence encodes CASSLTGTGTYEQYF.

The chain carries TRBV5-6 and TRBJ1-2; a possible D gene is TRBD1 (6 bases). The CDR3 extends over 11 amino acids. Deletions cut 2 bases from V and 10 bases from J, with 9 bases between. The germline V gene has CDR1 SGHDT and CDR2 YYEEEE. CDR3 sequence (DNA): TGTGCCAGCAGCTTTTCAGGGGACTACACCTTC. Translated: CASSFSGDYTF. Filled out from reference TRBV5-6 and TRBJ1-2, the complete variable domain reads DAGVTQSPTHLIKTRGQQVTLRCSPKSGHDTVSWYQQALGQGPQFIFQYYEEEERQRGNFPDRFSGHQFPNYSSELNVNALLLGDSALYLCASSFSGDYTFGSGTRLTVV.

The rearrangement links TRBV7-9 to TRBJ2-5, with 8 bases that match TRBD2. The length of the CDR3 is 19 residues. Trimming took 3 bases from V and 4 from J; bases not matched to a gene: 19. Germline V gene lookup returns CDR1 SEHNR and CDR2 FQNEAQ (reference sequence). The CDR3 reads CASSFLGLRTSGSGETQYF. DNA of the CDR3: TGTGCCAGCAGCTTTCTCGGCCTCCGTACCAGCGGGAGCGGAGAGACCCAGTACTTC.

The rearrangement uses TRBV7-9 and TRBJ2-7, with unresolved D. This CDR3 has 14 amino acids. Germline CDR1 and CDR2: SEHNR and FQNEAQ (reference sequence). The V and J ends lost 4 bases and 2 bases respectively, with 12 bases between them. Here the CDR3 reads CASSWAGRAYEQYF. The CDR3 nucleotides read TGTGCCAGCAGCTGGGCCGGGCGAGCCTACGAGCAGTACTTC.

This chain connects TRBV5-5 to TRBJ2-4; D unclear. The V gene's germline CDR1 is SGHKS and CDR2 YYEKEE (reference sequence). This CDR3 has 12 amino acids. Trimming removed 4 bases at V and 7 bases at J, with 9 bases between. The CDR3 sequence: CASSPAGNIQYF. As DNA, the CDR3 is TGTGCCAGCAGCCCGGCCGGCAACATTCAGTACTTC.

This rearrangement joins TRBV6-5 to TRBJ1-1; D gene ambiguous. The CDR3 has 14 amino acids. Germline V gene sequence: CDR1 MNHEY, CDR2 SVGAGI. Trimming cost V 2 bases and J 1 base, with 8 bases left between them. The CDR3 here is CASSYQRGNTEAFF. CDR3 DNA sequence: TGTGCCAGCAGTTACCAAAGAGGGAACACTGAAGCTTTCTTT.

This clonotype was seen once. The V and J genes are TRBV7-3 and TRBJ2-3; 7 nucleotides agree with TRBD2. Per germline, CDR1 SGHTA and CDR2 FQGTGA. J lost 0 bases, V lost 2 bases, and 5 bases had no gene match. This CDR3 comprises 16 residues. The CDR3 sequence: CASSLESSGSTDTQYF. The CDR3 DNA reads as TGTGCCAGCAGCTTAGAGAGTAGCGGGAGCACAGATACGCAGTATTTT.

The chain couples TRBV19 to TRBJ1-2; TRBD1 matches 7 bases. V dropped 7 bases and J dropped 5; count of bases not matched to a gene: 13. There are 15 residues in the CDR3. Germline CDR1 reads LNHDA; CDR2 reads SQIVND (reference sequence). The CDR3 DNA reads TGTGCCAGTACCACACCTGGGGACAGCGAGTATGGCTACACCTTC. Amino acids: CASTTPGDSEYGYTF.

This clonotype was seen a single time. V gene TRBV15 combines with J gene TRBJ2-5, with 10 bases identical to TRBD1. Per the germline V gene, CDR1 is LNHNV and CDR2 is YYDKDF (reference sequence). There are 15 residues in the CDR3. Trimming took 3 bases from V and 1 from J; bases not matched to a gene: 2. CDR3 nucleotide sequence: TGTGCCACCAGCAGGGACAGGGGGGGCCAAGAGACCCAGTACTTC. Protein product: CATSRDRGGQETQYF.